The 16 T cell receptor beta chains in this list originate from one sample, sequenced in a study of cytomegalovirus exposure and HLA in healthy donors. Researchers ran the PCR with 60 Vbeta and 13 Jbeta primers. Measured with immunoSEQ multiplex PCR; TCRdb has only the in-frame clones, and not every one. The table shows about 150,000 clones, with 79% occurring only once. What was sequenced was PBMCs. The receptor set was obtained from a man aged 25-40 years in good health and CMV-seropositive.

The chain links TRBV25-1 to TRBJ2-1; TRBD2 aligns across 11 bases. Unmatched junction bases numbered 12, after V lost 2 bases and J lost 6 bases. In germline, CDR1 is MGHDK, CDR2 SYGVNS. The CDR3 spans 18 residues. The CDR3 DNA follows: TGTGCCAGCAGTGAAAAAGGCCCACTAGCGGGAGTTGCCAATGAGCAGTTCTTC. Protein: CASSEKGPLAGVANEQFF. Full variable domain (outside the CDR3, taken from reference TRBV25-1 and TRBJ2-1): EADIYQTPRYLVIGTGKKITLECSQTMGHDKMYWYQQDPGMELHLIHYSYGVNSTEKGDLSSESTVSRIRTEHFPLTLESARPSHTSQYLCASSEKGPLAGVANEQFFGPGTRLTVL.

The table lists this clone with a few counts. This chain links TRBV5-4 with TRBJ1-1; D remains ambiguous. Trimming took off 2 bases at V and 1 base at J, with 9 bases between the two ends. The CDR3 spans 14 residues. Germline values: CDR1 SGHNT, CDR2 YYREEE (reference sequence). As DNA, the CDR3 is TGTGCCAGCAGCTTCCCGGGTGAGAACACTGAAGCTTTCTTT. Its protein is CASSFPGENTEAFF.

V gene TRBV30 combines with J gene TRBJ2-7, with D maybe TRBD1 (6 bases). V lost 3 bases and J lost 4, with 10 bases in between. Germline V lookup: CDR1 GTSNPN, CDR2 SVGIG (reference sequence). The CDR3 is made up of 12 amino acids. CDR3 sequence (DNA): TGTGCCTGGAGCGACAGGTGGTACGAGCAGTACTTC. It is translated as CAWSDRWYEQYF. The full variable domain, rest sourced from reference TRBV30 and TRBJ2-7, is SQTIHQWPATLVQPVGSPLSLECTVEGTSNPNLYWYRQAAGRGLQLLFYSVGIGQISSEVPQNLSASRPQDRQFILSSKKLLLSDSGFYLCAWSDRWYEQYFGPGTRLTVT.

The chain employs TRBV5-4 and TRBJ2-7; 10 bases agree with TRBD1. This CDR3 comprises 15 residues. CDR1 and CDR2 from the germline V gene are SGHNT and YYREEE (reference sequence). V was clipped by 3 bases and J by 2 bases; unmatched bases: 5. CDR3 sequence: CASSSGTGVAYEQYF. CDR3 in DNA: TGTGCCAGCAGCTCCGGGACAGGGGTCGCCTACGAGCAGTACTTC.

This chain links TRBV27 with TRBJ2-4; a weak D match, TRBD1 (5 bases). CDR1 is MNHEY and CDR2 is SMNVEV in the germline V gene (reference sequence). Trimming left V 0 bases short and J 6 bases short, with 9 bases between. This CDR3 is 14 amino acids long. CDR3 DNA: TGTGCCAGCAGTTTATCAGGGGTTAGAAACATTCAGTACTTC. Translated, it gives CASSLSGVRNIQYF.

The rearrangement uses TRBV4-3 and TRBJ1-2, with D possibly TRBD1 on 6 matching bases. This CDR3 contains 13 residues. Trimming pared 2 bases from V and 8 bases from J, leaving 12 bases between. Germline CDR1 LGHNA, CDR2 YSLEER. The CDR3 spells CASSQQGTYGYTF. Here the CDR3 DNA reads TGCGCCAGCAGCCAACAAGGGACATACGGCTACACCTTC.

The sample holds one count of this clone. The chain couples TRBV10-3 to TRBJ1-1, with D perhaps TRBD1 (6 bases). CDR1 and CDR2 (germline): ENHRY, SYGVKD. Trimming removed 2 bases from V and 5 bases from J, with 9 bases in between. The CDR3 consists of 13 residues. The CDR3 DNA reads TGTGCCATCAGTGAGACCGGGACAACTGAAGCTTTCTTT. It yields the protein CAISETGTTEAFF.

V gene TRBV5-1 combines with J gene TRBJ2-1; 8 nucleotides align to TRBD2. In germline, CDR1 is SGHRS, CDR2 YFSETQ. Trimming took 0 bases from V and 4 from J; bases not matched to a gene: 6. This CDR3 spans 16 amino acids. CDR3 in amino acids: CASSLETGGRYNEQFF. CDR3 nucleotides: TGCGCCAGCAGCTTGGAGACGGGAGGGAGATACAATGAGCAGTTCTTC.

The rearrangement uses TRBV18 and TRBJ2-1; D gene uncertain. CDR3 size: 15 residues. Trimming removed 6 bases from V and 7 bases from J, with 19 bases in between. CDR1 and CDR2 from the germline V gene are KGHSH and LQKENI. In DNA form, the CDR3 reads TGTGCCAGCTCTCCCCGACCAGGTAAAACAAATGAGCAGTTCTTC. This gives the protein CASSPRPGKTNEQFF.

This clone has a single count. The V gene is TRBV4-2, the J gene TRBJ1-6, with a tentative D call TRBD1 (5 bases). Between the trimmed V and J ends, which lost 5 bases and 6 bases, there was a span of 14 bases. The CDR3 totals 15 residues. From germline, CDR1 is LGHNA and CDR2 YNFKEQ. DNA of the CDR3: TGTGCCAGCAGCGGCGCGACAGAAGCTAATTCACCCCTCCACTTT. The encoded protein is CASSGATEANSPLHF.

The chain links TRBV6-5 to TRBJ1-2; TRBD1 agrees at 9 bases. The CDR3 runs to 14 residues. The J segment lost 4 bases and the V segment lost 5 bases, leaving 5 bases of the junction unmatched. The germline CDR1 and CDR2 sequences are MNHEY and SVGAGI. CDR3 amino acids: CASSRTGGSYGYTF. The CDR3 bases are TGTGCCAGCAGTCGTACAGGGGGCAGCTATGGCTACACCTTC.

This clone has only a few counts. The chain employs TRBV5-4 and TRBJ2-7, with D possibly TRBD1 on 5 matching bases. Germline V gene data show CDR1 as SGHNT and CDR2 as YYREEE (reference sequence). Trimming took 3 bases from V and 4 from J, leaving 11 bases between them. This CDR3 is built from 13 residues. The CDR3 bases are TGTGCCAGCAGCTCACCTCAGGGTTACGAGCAGTACTTC. This codes for CASSSPQGYEQYF.

CDR3 sequence reads: CASSLGTGIREQYF. As DNA, the CDR3 is TGTGCCAGCAGTTTAGGGACAGGGATCCGCGAGCAGTACTTC. The J gene is TRBJ2-7, the V gene TRBV28; 9 bases line up with TRBD1. This CDR3 comprises 14 residues. Per germline, CDR1 MDHEN and CDR2 SYDVKM. With V trimmed by 2 bases and J by 6 bases, 5 bases remained unmatched.

V usage is TRBV6-5 and J usage is TRBJ1-5; D may be TRBD1 (5 bases). Per the germline V gene, CDR1 is MNHEY and CDR2 is SVGAGI. The CDR3 runs to 15 residues. V lost 6 bases and J 2 bases, leaving 14 bases between the germline ends. The CDR3 nucleotides read TGTGCCAGCAGCCCGACAGTAAGCGGCAATCAGCCCCAGCATTTT. It translates to CASSPTVSGNQPQHF.

The chain combines TRBV7-2 with TRBJ1-4; 9 bases fit TRBD1. V trimming: 2 bases; J trimming: 16 bases; junction bases outside the gene matches: 8. Per the germline V gene, CDR1 is SGHTA and CDR2 is FQGNSA. The CDR3 extends over 13 amino acids. The DNA for the CDR3 is TGTGCCAGCAGCTTATGGCCCCAGGGACAGGGGTTTTTT. This translates into CASSLWPQGQGFF.

V and J are TRBV19 and TRBJ2-7, with 9 bases fitting TRBD1. The CDR3 is 15 residues long. Looked up from germline, CDR1 is LNHDA and CDR2 is SQIVND (reference sequence). V trimming: 5 bases; J trimming: 3 bases; junction bases outside the gene matches: 8. CDR3 amino acids: CASSLTGGGSYEQYF. CDR3 sequence (DNA): TGTGCCAGTAGTCTCACAGGGGGCGGTAGCTACGAGCAGTACTTC.